This is a list of T cell receptor beta chains from one sample in a study of TIL therapy for anti-PD-1-resistant metastatic lung cancer. This table comes from immunoSEQ multiplex PCR, and its TCRdb copy is limited to in-frame clones, with some not included. Of approximately 97,000 clones in the sample, roughly 65% were seen once. The sequencing used tumor tissue, collected at baseline. These receptors all come from a person between 30 and 80 years old with non-small cell lung cancer. Both conserved end residues are part of each CDR3. A D gene is named only where the DNA matches it firmly. Size values are once, few and many counts, or a class for expanded clones, and some rows have none.

d_call j_call clone_size v_call cdr3_aa cdr3_nt
. TRBJ2-7 many TRBV6-2/TRBV6-3 CASSLSGYEQYF TGTGCCAGCAGTCTCAGTGGCTACGAGCAGTACTTC
TRBD1 TRBJ1-3 . TRBV30 CACQTGSAIYF TGTGCCTGCCAGACAGGGTCTGCCATATATTTT
. TRBJ2-5 . TRBV30 CAWRGAPNRETQYF TGTGCCTGGCGGGGGGCCCCGAATCGTGAGACCCAGTACTTC
TRBD2 TRBJ2-7 . TRBV4-1 CASSQATGYASGSDEQYF TGCGCCAGCAGCCAAGCGACAGGGTACGCTAGCGGGAGCGACGAGCAGTACTTC
TRBD1 TRBJ1-2 . TRBV9 CASSEQGYYGYTF TGTGCCAGCAGCGAACAGGGGTACTATGGCTACACCTTC
. TRBJ2-3 . TRBV5-1 CASSLLFSRTDTQYF TGCGCCAGCAGCTTGCTGTTTTCGAGGACAGATACGCAGTATTTT
TRBD1 TRBJ2-1 . TRBV5-6 CASSLPGQGNEQFF TGTGCCAGCAGCTTACCGGGACAGGGGAATGAGCAGTTCTTC
. TRBJ2-7 . TRBV29-1 CSGLDGTTRGSYEQYF TGCAGCGGCTTAGACGGGACTACCAGGGGCTCCTACGAGCAGTACTTC
TRBD2 TRBJ2-2 . TRBV18 CASSHLAGGTTGELFF TGTGCCAGCTCACACCTAGCGGGAGGAACAACCGGGGAGCTGTTTTTT
. TRBJ1-2 . TRBV19 CASSMGGALKHGYTF TGTGCCAGTAGTATGGGCGGGGCCTTGAAGCACGGCTACACCTTC
TRBD1 TRBJ2-1 few TRBV6-5 CASGWTGAYNEQFF TGTGCCAGCGGGTGGACAGGGGCCTACAATGAGCAGTTCTTC